This T cell receptor beta chain came from a study of blood T cell repertoires in COVID-19. Whole-study context: T cells, B-cell-depleted T cells, or PBMCs provided the cDNA or gDNA that served as material.

Profiling relied on immunoSEQ multiplex PCR, and the TCRdb table lists in-frame clones only, not all of them. The profile shows about 74,000 clones, about 82% of them singletons. Germline V gene sequence: CDR1 KGHDR, CDR2 SFDVKD. V trimming: 7 bases; J trimming: 9 bases; junction bases outside the gene matches: 13. The CDR3 consists of 15 residues. This clonotype was obtained from a man aged 45-65 years with acute or convalescent COVID-19. This rearrangement joins TRBV24-1 to TRBJ2-1; 8 bases are shared with TRBD1. Input material: peripheral blood. In DNA form, the CDR3 reads TGTGCCACCAGCTCCCGGGACAGGTACTCGAGTGAGCAGTTCTTC. Protein: CATSSRDRYSSEQFF.